This T cell receptor (beta chain) is drawn from a study of cytomegalovirus exposure and HLA in healthy donors. General study results and limits: Generally TCR sequences proved uncommon, though certain public TCRs appeared in numerous donors. There were about 160 TCR beta chains listed as cytomegalovirus-associated. In vitro checks showed that a few CMV-associated chains really do target CMV antigens.

Germline values: CDR1 SNHLY, CDR2 FYNNEI. Trimming shortened V by 6 bases and J by 7 bases, and 15 bases separated the two germline ends. This CDR3 comprises 13 residues. The assay was immunoSEQ multiplex PCR, and TCRdb's table has in-frame clones only and misses some. The table includes around 150,000 clones, roughly nine tenths detected once. In the case of this clone: As yet, its antigen is unknown.

This rearrangement joins TRBV2 to TRBJ1-2; tentative D call: TRBD1 (5 bases). Sequenced: PBMCs. The source is a woman younger than 30 in good health and CMV-seropositive. CDR3 protein: CASRVQGGGGYTF. The DNA for the CDR3 is TGTGCCAGCAGGGTCCAGGGTGGCGGTGGCTACACCTTC.